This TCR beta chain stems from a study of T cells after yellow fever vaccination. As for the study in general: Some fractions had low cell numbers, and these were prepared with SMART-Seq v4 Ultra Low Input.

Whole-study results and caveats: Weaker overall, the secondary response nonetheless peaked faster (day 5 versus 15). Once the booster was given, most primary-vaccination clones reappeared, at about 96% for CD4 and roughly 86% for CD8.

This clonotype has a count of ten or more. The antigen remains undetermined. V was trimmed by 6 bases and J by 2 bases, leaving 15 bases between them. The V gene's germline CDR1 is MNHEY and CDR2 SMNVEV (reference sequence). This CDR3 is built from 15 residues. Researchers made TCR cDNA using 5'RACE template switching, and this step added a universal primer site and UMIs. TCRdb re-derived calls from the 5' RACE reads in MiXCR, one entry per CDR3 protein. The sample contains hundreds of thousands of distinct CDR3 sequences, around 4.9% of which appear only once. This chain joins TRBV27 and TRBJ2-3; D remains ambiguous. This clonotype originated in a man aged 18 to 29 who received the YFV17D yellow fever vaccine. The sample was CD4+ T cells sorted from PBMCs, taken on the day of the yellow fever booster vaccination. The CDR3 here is CASRQSTLLTDTQYF. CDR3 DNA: TGTGCCAGCAGACAGTCGACACTTCTCACAGATACGCAGTATTTT.